The clone carrying this TCR beta chain was observed many times. The antigen remains unidentified. TCRdb ran MiXCR on the RACE reads and lists one entry per CDR3 protein. This table has about 30,000 distinct CDR3 sequences, 10% appearing once. Indicated time point: pre-sensitization, week 0. This sample's treatment: therapeutic diphenylcyclopropenone sensitization with weekly scalp DPC. The study extracted total RNA from unfractionated whole blood. Germline assignment: CDR1 LNHDA and CDR2 SQIVND (reference sequence). The CDR3 loop spans 14 amino acids. Trimming shortened V by 1 base and J by 2 bases, and 8 bases separated the two germline ends. This entry comes from a study of human T cells and chemical hapten exposure. Overall study findings and caveats: Significantly more large CDR3 similarity clusters arose among expanded TCRs than among controls.

The chain uses TRBV19 and TRBJ2-5; D call uncertain. The sample consisted of whole blood, taken in connection with sensitization to the hapten diphenylcyclopropenone (DPC). This sequence originates from a man aged 50 or older with alopecia areata. Some clones in this sample may be carry-over from other donors' samples. For the CDR3, the DNA is TGTGCCAGTAGTATAGGGACGGCGCAAGAGACCCAGTACTTC. The encoded protein is CASSIGTAQETQYF.